Listed below are T cell receptor beta chains from one sample, sequenced in a study of blood T cell repertoires in COVID-19. The data were produced by immunoSEQ multiplex PCR, yet TCRdb's version contains in-frame clones alone and is incomplete. The table lists roughly 76,000 clones, about 89% of them singletons. The sample consisted of PBMCs or T cells enriched from blood (not recorded which). The receptors originated from a woman in her forties or fifties with acute COVID-19. CDR3s include the opening cysteine and the closing phenylalanine or tryptophan. Fields, in order: J gene, V gene, clone size, D gene, CDR3 protein, CDR3 DNA. D genes are given only for firm matches. Only part of the rows carry a size: once, few, many, or a class if the clone is expanded.

j_call: TRBJ2-1; v_call: TRBV6-2/TRBV6-3; clone_size: -; d_call: TRBD2; cdr3_aa: CASSSLSSGTQFF; cdr3_nt: TGTGCCAGCAGTTCCCTTTCTAGCGGGACCCAGTTCTTC
j_call: TRBJ1-2; v_call: TRBV27; clone_size: -; d_call: -; cdr3_aa: CASSREQGYGYTF; cdr3_nt: TGTGCCAGCAGTCGGGAACAGGGATATGGCTACACCTTC
j_call: TRBJ1-3; v_call: TRBV5-8; clone_size: -; d_call: -; cdr3_aa: CASSLRGQGVDTIYF; cdr3_nt: TGTGCCAGCAGCTTGAGGGGCCAGGGTGTGGACACCATATATTTT
j_call: TRBJ2-3; v_call: TRBV5-4; clone_size: -; d_call: TRBD2; cdr3_aa: CASSSLLAGGQDTQYF; cdr3_nt: TGTGCCAGCAGCTCGCTTCTAGCGGGAGGGCAGGATACGCAGTATTTT
j_call: TRBJ2-5; v_call: TRBV7-2; clone_size: -; d_call: TRBD2; cdr3_aa: CASSPLRLAGGLYQETQYF; cdr3_nt: TGTGCCAGCAGCCCCCTCCGCCTAGCGGGAGGTCTGTACCAAGAGACCCAGTACTTC
j_call: TRBJ2-7; v_call: TRBV5-8; clone_size: -; d_call: -; cdr3_aa: CASSFGRGPMAYF; cdr3_nt: TGTGCCAGCAGCTTCGGCAGGGGACCCATGGCGTACTTC
j_call: TRBJ1-1; v_call: TRBV5-1; clone_size: few; d_call: -; cdr3_aa: CASSFEPLSGVETEAFF; cdr3_nt: -
j_call: TRBJ2-3; v_call: TRBV19; clone_size: -; d_call: TRBD2; cdr3_aa: CASSEGLAGGTDTQYF; cdr3_nt: TGTGCCAGTAGTGAGGGACTAGCGGGAGGGACGGATACGCAGTATTTT
j_call: TRBJ2-1; v_call: TRBV24-1; clone_size: -; d_call: TRBD2; cdr3_aa: CATSDYSGLVNNEQFF; cdr3_nt: TGTGCCACCAGTGATTACTCGGGACTAGTTAACAATGAGCAGTTCTTC
j_call: TRBJ2-1; v_call: TRBV5-1; clone_size: -; d_call: TRBD2; cdr3_aa: CASSFGTTSGEQFF; cdr3_nt: TGCGCCAGCAGCTTCGGGACTACATCGGGTGAGCAGTTCTTC
j_call: TRBJ2-1; v_call: TRBV4-1; clone_size: -; d_call: TRBD2; cdr3_aa: CASSRFLGASGSNEQFF; cdr3_nt: TGCGCCAGCAGCCGATTCCTCGGGGCTAGCGGGAGCAATGAGCAGTTCTTC
j_call: TRBJ2-7; v_call: TRBV11-2; clone_size: -; d_call: TRBD2; cdr3_aa: CASSLVLAGGRGEQYF; cdr3_nt: TGTGCCAGCAGCTTAGTACTAGCGGGAGGGAGGGGCGAGCAGTACTTC
j_call: TRBJ1-2; v_call: TRBV19; clone_size: -; d_call: -; cdr3_aa: CASSHRGNGYTF; cdr3_nt: TGTGCCAGTAGTCATCGGGGTAATGGCTACACCTTC
j_call: TRBJ2-1; v_call: TRBV19; clone_size: -; d_call: TRBD2; cdr3_aa: CASSTWTSGRSSYNEQFF; cdr3_nt: TGTGCCAGTAGTACCTGGACTAGCGGGAGGAGCTCCTACAATGAGCAGTTCTTC
j_call: TRBJ2-7; v_call: TRBV9; clone_size: -; d_call: TRBD2; cdr3_aa: CASSSLGGPTYEQYF; cdr3_nt: TGTGCCAGCAGCTCCCTGGGAGGGCCAACCTACGAGCAGTACTTC
j_call: TRBJ2-3; v_call: TRBV18; clone_size: -; d_call: -; cdr3_aa: CASSPPTRIRRTSTDTQYF; cdr3_nt: TGTGCCAGCTCACCACCGACGAGGATCCGGCGCACTAGCACAGATACGCAGTATTTT
j_call: TRBJ1-6; v_call: TRBV15; clone_size: -; d_call: TRBD1; cdr3_aa: CATSTRDSHSPLHF; cdr3_nt: TGTGCCACCAGCACCCGGGACAGCCATTCACCCCTCCACTTT
j_call: TRBJ1-1; v_call: TRBV11-1; clone_size: once; d_call: -; cdr3_aa: CASSPDRSNTEAFF; cdr3_nt: TGTGCCAGCAGCCCCGACAGAAGTAACACTGAAGCTTTCTTT
j_call: TRBJ1-1; v_call: TRBV29-1; clone_size: once; d_call: TRBD1; cdr3_aa: CSVERRTGGTEAFF; cdr3_nt: TGCAGCGTTGAACGGAGGACAGGGGGCACTGAAGCTTTCTTT
j_call: TRBJ2-7; v_call: TRBV27; clone_size: -; d_call: -; cdr3_aa: CASSLYLYEQYF; cdr3_nt: TGTGCCAGCAGTTTGTATCTCTACGAGCAGTACTTC
j_call: TRBJ2-7; v_call: TRBV10-2; clone_size: once; d_call: TRBD2; cdr3_aa: CASSSSGYEQYF; cdr3_nt: TGCGCCAGCAGTTCTAGCGGCTACGAGCAGTACTTC
j_call: TRBJ1-5; v_call: TRBV9; clone_size: -; d_call: -; cdr3_aa: CASSVGQEVGQPQHF; cdr3_nt: TGTGCCAGCAGCGTAGGACAGGAAGTTGGTCAGCCCCAGCATTTT
j_call: TRBJ2-2; v_call: TRBV24-1; clone_size: -; d_call: TRBD2; cdr3_aa: CATSEPTGPKTSGSRGELFF; cdr3_nt: TGTGCCACCAGTGAACCGACAGGGCCGAAGACTAGCGGATCCCGGGGGGAGCTGTTTTTT
j_call: TRBJ2-7; v_call: TRBV11-2; clone_size: -; d_call: -; cdr3_aa: CASSLRAGSYEQYF; cdr3_nt: TGTGCCAGCAGCTTGAGGGCCGGGTCTTACGAGCAGTACTTC
j_call: TRBJ2-7; v_call: TRBV18; clone_size: -; d_call: -; cdr3_aa: CASSPSRQGYEQYF; cdr3_nt: TGTGCCAGCTCACCGTCAAGGCAGGGCTACGAGCAGTACTTC
j_call: TRBJ1-5; v_call: TRBV2; clone_size: -; d_call: -; cdr3_aa: CASDSDRNNQPQHF; cdr3_nt: TGTGCCAGCGATTCAGACAGAAACAATCAGCCCCAGCATTTT
j_call: TRBJ2-3; v_call: TRBV7-6; clone_size: -; d_call: TRBD2; cdr3_aa: CASSLIAGSPPDTQYF; cdr3_nt: TGTGCCAGCAGCTTGATAGCGGGATCACCCCCAGATACGCAGTATTTT
j_call: TRBJ1-4; v_call: TRBV19; clone_size: -; d_call: TRBD1; cdr3_aa: CASSITGQGINEKLFF; cdr3_nt: TGTGCCAGTAGTATCACGGGACAGGGGATTAATGAAAAACTGTTTTTT
j_call: TRBJ1-2; v_call: TRBV30; clone_size: once; d_call: -; cdr3_aa: CAWGTPNYGYTF; cdr3_nt: TGTGCCTGGGGGACACCGAACTATGGCTACACCTTC
j_call: TRBJ2-1; v_call: TRBV3-1/TRBV3-2; clone_size: -; d_call: TRBD2; cdr3_aa: CASSQGTSGNEQFF; cdr3_nt: TGTGCCAGCAGCCAAGGGACTAGCGGGAATGAGCAGTTCTTC
j_call: TRBJ2-3; v_call: TRBV6-5; clone_size: -; d_call: -; cdr3_aa: CASREVADTQYF; cdr3_nt: TGTGCCAGCAGGGAGGTTGCAGATACGCAGTATTTT
j_call: TRBJ2-7; v_call: TRBV7-2; clone_size: -; d_call: TRBD2; cdr3_aa: CASSLGLAGGGSYEQYF; cdr3_nt: TGTGCCAGCAGCTTAGGCTTAGCGGGAGGGGGCTCCTACGAGCAGTACTTC
j_call: TRBJ1-2; v_call: TRBV30; clone_size: -; d_call: -; cdr3_aa: CAWSVFAGGLKYGYTF; cdr3_nt: TGTGCCTGGAGTGTATTTGCAGGCGGACTCAAGTATGGCTACACCTTC
j_call: TRBJ2-7; v_call: TRBV3-1/TRBV3-2; clone_size: -; d_call: -; cdr3_aa: CASSQLHARGEQYF; cdr3_nt: TGTGCCAGCAGCCAATTACACGCTCGGGGAGAGCAGTACTTC
j_call: TRBJ2-7; v_call: TRBV20-1; clone_size: -; d_call: TRBD2; cdr3_aa: CSASEPGLVLREQYF; cdr3_nt: TGCAGTGCTAGTGAACCGGGACTAGTCTTACGAGAGCAGTACTTC
j_call: TRBJ1-1; v_call: TRBV30; clone_size: -; d_call: -; cdr3_aa: CAWSVYGNTEAFF; cdr3_nt: TGTGCCTGGAGTGTCTACGGGAACACTGAAGCTTTCTTT
j_call: TRBJ2-7; v_call: TRBV4-1; clone_size: -; d_call: TRBD2; cdr3_aa: CASSHRGRSNEQYF; cdr3_nt: TGCGCCAGCAGCCATCGCGGGAGGTCGAACGAGCAGTACTTC
j_call: TRBJ2-3; v_call: TRBV7-2; clone_size: -; d_call: TRBD1; cdr3_aa: CASSHRGVYSGDTQYF; cdr3_nt: TGTGCCAGCAGCCACAGGGGCGTCTATTCGGGAGATACGCAGTATTTT
j_call: TRBJ2-2; v_call: TRBV11-3; clone_size: -; d_call: TRBD1; cdr3_aa: CASSPRQGTTGELFF; cdr3_nt: TGTGCCAGCAGCCCTCGACAGGGGACGACCGGGGAGCTGTTTTTT
j_call: TRBJ2-7; v_call: TRBV7-3; clone_size: few; d_call: TRBD1; cdr3_aa: CASSSGQGIQYF; cdr3_nt: TGTGCCAGCAGCTCGGGACAGGGAATACAGTACTTC
j_call: TRBJ2-7; v_call: TRBV25-1; clone_size: -; d_call: -; cdr3_aa: CASRQNYEQYF; cdr3_nt: TGTGCCAGCAGACAAAATTACGAGCAGTACTTC
j_call: TRBJ2-7; v_call: TRBV25-1; clone_size: -; d_call: -; cdr3_aa: CASSATGLLTYEQYF; cdr3_nt: TGTGCCAGCAGTGCGACAGGACTTTTGACCTACGAGCAGTACTTC
j_call: TRBJ2-3; v_call: TRBV6-6; clone_size: -; d_call: -; cdr3_aa: CASSFGTLPTDTQYF; cdr3_nt: TGTGCCAGCAGTTTCGGGACACTCCCCACAGATACGCAGTATTTT
j_call: TRBJ2-1; v_call: TRBV7-2; clone_size: -; d_call: TRBD2; cdr3_aa: CASSSGLAATNNEQFF; cdr3_nt: TGTGCCAGCAGCTCGGGACTAGCGGCGACTAACAATGAGCAGTTCTTC
j_call: TRBJ1-2; v_call: TRBV20-1; clone_size: -; d_call: -; cdr3_aa: CSASGDYGYTF; cdr3_nt: TGCAGTGCTTCCGGGGATTATGGCTACACCTTC
j_call: TRBJ2-7; v_call: TRBV5-4; clone_size: -; d_call: TRBD1; cdr3_aa: CASSFRTGGNAGYEQYF; cdr3_nt: TGTGCCAGCAGCTTTCGGACAGGGGGTAACGCGGGGTACGAGCAGTACTTC
j_call: TRBJ1-1; v_call: TRBV13; clone_size: -; d_call: TRBD1; cdr3_aa: CASSSPTGSWVTEAFF; cdr3_nt: TGTGCCAGCAGCTCTCCGACAGGGAGTTGGGTCACTGAAGCTTTCTTT
j_call: TRBJ2-1; v_call: TRBV2; clone_size: -; d_call: -; cdr3_aa: CASSVPGYNEQFF; cdr3_nt: TGTGCCAGCAGTGTGCCAGGGTACAATGAGCAGTTCTTC
j_call: TRBJ2-7; v_call: TRBV18; clone_size: -; d_call: TRBD1; cdr3_aa: CASSPDYRGHEQYF; cdr3_nt: TGTGCCAGCTCACCCGACTACAGGGGTCACGAGCAGTACTTC
j_call: TRBJ2-4; v_call: TRBV7-2; clone_size: few; d_call: TRBD1; cdr3_aa: CASSLAGQGESDIQYF; cdr3_nt: TGTGCCAGCAGCTTAGCGGGCCAGGGGGAATCGGACATTCAGTACTTC
j_call: TRBJ1-1; v_call: TRBV3-1/TRBV3-2; clone_size: once; d_call: -; cdr3_aa: CASSPSGTMNTEAFF; cdr3_nt: TGTGCCAGCAGCCCTTCGGGGACTATGAACACTGAAGCTTTCTTT
j_call: TRBJ2-3; v_call: TRBV5-1; clone_size: -; d_call: TRBD2; cdr3_aa: CASSLGGGSLPDTQYF; cdr3_nt: TGCGCCAGCAGCTTGGGAGGCGGGAGCTTGCCAGATACGCAGTATTTT
j_call: TRBJ2-7; v_call: TRBV7-2; clone_size: -; d_call: -; cdr3_aa: CASSLTTYEQYF; cdr3_nt: TGTGCCAGCAGCTTAACTACCTACGAGCAGTACTTC
j_call: TRBJ2-1; v_call: TRBV14; clone_size: -; d_call: TRBD2; cdr3_aa: CASRPGLAGSEQFF; cdr3_nt: TGTGCCAGCAGACCCGGACTAGCGGGATCTGAGCAGTTCTTC